This TCR beta chain was observed in a study of shared clonotypes between healthy human individuals (dated by TCRdb to 2018 to 2020). Notes on the research overall: The cohort comprised two women and three men aged 18 to 49 years. To estimate repertoire size and how much clonotype sharing occurs between individuals, the study deeply sequenced the blood TCR repertoires of a handful of healthy adults. Different laboratories and diverse techniques were used to prepare libraries and sequence TCR repertoires, to increase sequencing depth and limit assay-specific biases. Leukapheresis yielded between about 0.85 and 10 billion PBMCs per donor.

Using the deep immunoSEQ assay, TCR CDR3 regions were amplified from genomic DNA by multiplex PCR. Genomic DNA extracted from each cell subset was distributed evenly over all wells of several immunoSEQ 96-well plates, and each plate served as one replicate. For unsorted PBMC, each replicate PCR was loaded with about 300 ng genomic DNA, equivalent to 25,000 to 35,000 T cell genomes. Genomic DNA from unsorted PBMC was sequenced over ten immunoSEQ deep assay plates. The purified libraries were quantified using a Qubit 3.0 fluorometer, sized with a Bioanalyzer 2100, and then quantified again using the KAPA Library Quantification kit. A separate single-read 150-cycle Illumina NextSeq 550 flow cell was used to sequence each immunoSEQ 96-well plate. The authors' pipeline ran thus. Because the immunoSEQ output included only junctional sequences and no quality scores, the filtering could not be the same as the filtering used for full-length reads. Sequences were annotated with PyIR, a Python wrapper for IgBLAST v1.9, and V/J genes and CDR3 were assigned using IMGT germline references. Reads were filtered out if the reads had weak V/J assignments (E-value above 1e-6), no CDR3, stop codons, out-of-frame junctions, or ambiguous translated residues. A V3J clonotype was defined by an identical inferred V gene, J gene, and CDR3 amino acid sequence. Percentage overlap between repertoires was calculated by dividing the number of shared unique clonotypes by the size of the smaller repertoire. RTK rarefaction, the Chao1 estimator, and Recon v2.1 estimates of unobserved clonotypes were used to assess repertoire richness. TCRdb retrieved this table from immuneACCESS and kept in-frame rearrangements only. Not all clones are present; in checked studies, unresolved V genes account for under half, and no reason is known for the remainder. That table is the source of V, J and clone size, and D and trimming were worked out from the DNA. Present in this sample are about 450,000 clones, roughly 85% of which were seen just once. Around 12% of the sample goes to the ten largest clones.

Sequences SGHNT (CDR1) and YYREEE (CDR2) are obtained from the germline V gene (reference sequence). Reading from cysteine to phenylalanine, the CDR3 counts 15 amino acids. Only CDR3 DNA remains: 45 bases, in frame from the first base. Germline trimming: 4 bases from V, 4 bases from J; junction bases outside gene matches: 4. The full study reports these points: Only blood was sampled, and tissue TCR repertoires likely differ from those in blood. Pairwise subsampling indicated that sequencing depth was expected to affect the degree of clonotype sharing among donors. The small number of donors limited the genetic and exposure-history diversity represented.

The donors were healthy, HIV-negative adults with no recently reported acute infections or vaccinations. Every donor was a Caucasian adult living in Nashville, Tennessee, USA. In the unsorted samples, 70 million to 90 million PBMCs were counted, and genomic DNA was extracted using the QIAamp DNA Blood Mini kit. Blood was obtained by leukapheresis, after which PBMCs were separated by Ficoll-Histopaque density gradient centrifugation and cryopreserved in liquid nitrogen vapor phase. As regards this clone: It has no known antigen specificity. Nothing much larger sits one base from this clone, and base qualities are not available.

The receptor was isolated from a woman aged 40 to 50 in good health. Some clones in this sample may be carry-over from other donors' samples. The V and J segments used are TRBV5-4 and TRBJ2-1; TRBD1 agrees with 11 junctional bases. Sequenced material: PBMCs. At the DNA level, the sequence is TGTGCCAGCAGCCCCGGGACAGGGGGTTACAATGAGCAGTTCTTC. Its product reads: CASSPGTGGYNEQFF.